The clone carrying this TCR beta chain appeared many times. Its cognate antigen is unknown. The sample is drawn from a study of T cell repertoires in cytomegalovirus infection. Study as a whole: Through public TCR beta signatures, both CMV infection and matching HLA type were indicated.

From germline, CDR1 is SGHNT and CDR2 YENEEA. CDR3 length equals 17 residues. Unmatched junction bases numbered 9, after V lost 5 bases and J lost 4 bases. The study's findings and limits: HLA-C-restricted CMV-specific TCR beta clonotypes were dominant in the ex vivo response.

TCRdb re-called the reads through MiXCR, storing one row per CDR3 protein. Found here are 150,000 to 200,000 distinct CDR3 sequences, 14% of them singletons; the top ten hold roughly 27%. This clonotype was sampled from a human donor in good health (CMV status not recorded). Some clones in this sample may be carry-over from other donors' samples. Sequenced sample: PBMCs. The rearrangement uses TRBV11-3 and TRBJ2-2; 11 bases match TRBD2. The CDR3 nucleotides are TGTGCCAGCAGCCCCTATAGCGGGGGGGCGGGCACCGGGGAGCTGTTTTTT. This translates into CASSPYSGGAGTGELFF.